Shown below are 5 T cell receptor beta chains from a single sample sequenced in a study of T cells in Graves' hyperthyroidism and ophthalmopathy. RNA transcripts were the template for amplifying TCR beta CDR3 regions. HTBI primers were the set used in a first-round RT-PCR of the TCR CDR3. One entry per CDR3 protein, called by TCRdb with MiXCR from the multiplex PCR reads. The sample lists 300,000 to 350,000 distinct CDR3 sequences; over 15% were seen once. The sequenced sample consisted of blood. These receptors all stem from a woman aged 50 to 65 with Graves' hyperthyroidism.

This clonotype was observed at least ten times. V is TRBV18 and J is TRBJ1-4, with D unclear. Trimming took off 5 bases at V and 0 bases at J, with 10 bases between the two ends. The germline V gene encodes CDR1 KGHSH and CDR2 LQKENI. This CDR3 has 15 amino acids. The CDR3 reads CASSTNSATNEKLFF. The CDR3 nucleotides are TGTGCCAGCTCAACTAACAGTGCAACTAATGAAAAACTGTTTTTT.

This clonotype was found a few times. This chain uses TRBV29-1 with TRBJ2-1; 9 bases align to TRBD2. Germline loops: CDR1 SQVTM, CDR2 ANQGSEA. V gave up 8 bases and J gave up 0 bases; unmatched junction bases: 14. The CDR3 length is 17 residues. CDR3 residues: CSTPVRAGGSSYNEQFF. Written as DNA, the CDR3 is TGCAGCACCCCGGTTCGAGCGGGGGGTAGCTCCTACAATGAGCAGTTCTTC.

The chain joins TRBV9 to TRBJ2-2; D ambiguous. Trimming took off 4 bases at V and 6 bases at J, with 10 bases between the two ends. The CDR3 is made up of 13 amino acids. The germline CDR1 and CDR2 sequences are SGDLS and YYNGEE. Here the CDR3 DNA reads TGTGCCAGCAGCTTAGGCCTCCCCGGGGAGCTGTTTTTT. This codes for CASSLGLPGELFF.

At least ten counts were recorded for this clonotype. The J gene is TRBJ2-1, the V gene TRBV7-3; TRBD2 aligns across 11 bases. This CDR3 has 16 residues. The germline CDR1 and CDR2 sequences are SGHTA and FQGTGA. V dropped 4 bases and J dropped 5; count of bases not matched to a gene: 7. The CDR3 is CASSSPTSGGDNEQFF. The CDR3 nucleotides are TGTGCCAGCAGCTCGCCCACTAGCGGGGGTGACAATGAGCAGTTCTTC.

This clonotype has ten or more counts. V is TRBV2 and J is TRBJ2-7, with 7 nucleotides matching TRBD1. With 8 bases clipped from V and 2 bases from J, the junction kept 6 bases outside the gene matches. Germline V gene data show CDR1 as SNHLY and CDR2 as FYNNEI. This CDR3 is built from 13 residues. CDR3 coding DNA: TGTGCCAGCGGGGGACAGACCCCCTACGAGCAGTACGTC. It specifies CASGGQTPYEQYV.